These 25 T cell receptor beta chains came from one sample sequenced in a study of blood T cells in healthy people across ages. Together with a sample-barcoded 5' primer, a J-beta primer mix was included in a second PCR lasting about 6 to 11 cycles. Using its own MiXCR run on the 5' RACE reads, TCRdb lists one record per CDR3 protein. The table includes roughly 800,000 distinct CDR3 sequences, under 30% detected once. The sample was also linked to a second study, of T cells of mothers and their children.

Sequenced material: blood. These TCRs come from a boy aged 5-17 years in good health.

The table lists this clonotype with a few counts. The CDR3 spells CASGGPNGYTF. Written as DNA, the CDR3 is TGTGCCAGTGGGGGCCCGAATGGCTACACCTTC. The genes are TRBV9 and TRBJ1-2, with D possibly TRBD1 on 6 matching bases. CDR3 length: 11 amino acids. With 8 bases removed from V and 6 bases from J, the gap between germline ends came to 11 bases. In germline, CDR1 is SGDLS, CDR2 YYNGEE.

This clonotype showed up just a few times. The chain has TRBV10-3 and TRBJ2-5, with D tentatively TRBD2 (5 bases). The DNA matches TRBJ2-1 better at its end, which makes the J call doubtful. The CDR3 consists of 15 residues. Per germline, CDR1 ENHRY and CDR2 SYGVKD. Here the CDR3 reads CAISESTITDNEQFF. The CDR3 bases are TGTGCCATCAGTGAGTCGACTATTACAGACAATGAGCAGTTCTTC.

This clonotype occurred a few times. The chain has TRBV18 and TRBJ1-2; 8 bases are shared with TRBD1. CDR3 size: 15 residues. J gave up 0 bases and V 3 bases, and 3 bases lay outside the gene matches. Germline V lookup: CDR1 KGHSH, CDR2 LQKENI. In DNA form, the CDR3 reads TGTGCCAGCTCACCTCAGGACAGGGCTAACTATGGCTACACCTTC. Residues: CASSPQDRANYGYTF.

This clonotype was recorded at least ten times. CDR3 coding DNA: TGTGCCAGCAGCTCCCCTCGAGAGAACTATGGCTACACCTTC. It translates to CASSSPRENYGYTF. The V call is TRBV6-5, the J call TRBJ1-2; D is ambiguous. The V gene lost 6 bases and the J gene lost 2 bases, with 13 bases spanning the gap. The CDR3 sequence is 14 residues long. Germline V CDR1 and CDR2: MNHEY, SVGAGI.

The chain carries TRBV5-1 and TRBJ2-6; D remains unclear. Between the trimmed V and J ends, which lost 6 bases and 2 bases, there was a span of 9 bases. The germline gives CDR1 SGHRS, CDR2 YFSETQ. The CDR3 is made up of 14 amino acids. CDR3 coding DNA: TGCGCCAGCACTAAGATCCCTGGGGCCAACGTCCTGACTTTC. This codes for CASTKIPGANVLTF.

The V gene is TRBV15, the J gene TRBJ2-7; 8 bases fit TRBD2. This CDR3 contains 18 residues. Per germline, CDR1 LNHNV and CDR2 YYDKDF (reference sequence). V dropped 0 bases and J dropped 7; count of bases not matched to a gene: 17. The chain's CDR3 is CATSRERSVSGDTLEQYF. The DNA for the CDR3 is TGTGCCACCAGCAGAGAAAGGAGCGTTAGCGGGGACACCTTAGAGCAGTACTTC.

V usage is TRBV21-1 and J usage is TRBJ2-4. TRBV21-1 is labeled a pseudogene. The CDR3 spans 16 residues. The CDR3 DNA reads TGTGACAGCAGCAAAGACAAGACCAAAGCCAAAAACATTCAGTACTTC. Protein sequence: CDSSKDKTKAKNIQYF.

V usage is TRBV6-5 and J usage is TRBJ1-1; D might be TRBD1 (5 bases). Trimming shortened V by 5 bases and J by 11 bases, and 12 bases separated the two germline ends. CDR3 length: 11 amino acids. Germline CDR1 reads MNHEY; CDR2 reads SVGAGI. CDR3 residues: CASSRRGRAFF. The CDR3 bases are TGTGCCAGCAGTCGACGGGGACGGGCTTTCTTT.

This chain connects TRBV19 to TRBJ2-5; D possibly corresponds to TRBD1 (5 bases). With the DNA end fitting TRBJ2-1 better, the J assignment may be wrong. The CDR3 is 14 residues long. CDR1 is LNHDA and CDR2 is SQIVND in the germline V gene (reference sequence). CDR3 protein: CASSIPRVSNEQFF. CDR3 bases: TGTGCCAGTAGTATCCCCAGGGTCAGCAATGAGCAGTTCTTC.

The chain links TRBV11-1 to TRBJ1-6; TRBD1 matches at 12 bases. CDR3 length: 17 residues. Looked up from germline, CDR1 is SGHAT and CDR2 is FQDESV (reference sequence). With 2 bases clipped from V and 7 bases from J, the junction kept 6 bases outside the gene matches. CDR3 in amino acids: CASSLRAGQGANSPLHF. CDR3 sequence (DNA): TGTGCCAGCAGCTTAAGGGCGGGACAGGGGGCGAATTCACCCCTCCACTTT.

This clonotype has only a few counts. J is TRBJ2-2 and V is TRBV12-3 or TRBV12-4; D is unclear. V was pared by 5 bases and J by 5 bases, with 9 bases between. The CDR3 has 13 residues. In DNA form, the CDR3 reads TGTGCCAGCAGTCTCAGGAGTACCGGGGAGCTGTTTTTT. Amino acid sequence: CASSLRSTGELFF.

The chain links TRBV12-3 or TRBV12-4 to TRBJ2-7, with TRBD2 as a possible D gene (5 bases). The DNA end is more similar to TRBJ2-5, so the J call may be wrong. This CDR3 has 14 amino acids. CDR3 in DNA: TGTGCCAGCAGTCCCGGACTCCCGCGGGAGACCCAGTACTTC. Its protein is CASSPGLPRETQYF.

This clonotype was seen more than once but under ten times. The chain links TRBV12-3 or TRBV12-4 to TRBJ2-5, with D maybe TRBD2 (5 bases). This CDR3 region has 11 residues. The V end was cut by 9 bases, the J end by 13 bases, with 18 bases between. CDR3 coding DNA: TGTGCCAGTCAAGAGGAGGCAGGAATGTACTTC. Protein sequence: CASQEEAGMYF.

The chain uses TRBV2 and TRBJ1-1; D unresolved. Germline V gene data show CDR1 as SNHLY and CDR2 as FYNNEI. V was cut by 7 bases and J by 4 bases, with 13 bases left in between. The CDR3 is made up of 13 amino acids. The CDR3 reads CASMTTLTTEAFF. The CDR3 bases are TGTGCCAGCATGACGACATTGACCACTGAAGCTTTCTTT. Based on the CDR3 plus reference TRBV2 and TRBJ1-1, the full variable domain is EPEVTQTPSHQVTQMGQEVILRCVPISNHLYFYWYRQILGQKVEFLVSFYNNEISEKSEIFDDQFSVERPDGSNFTLKIRSTKLEDSAMYFCASMTTLTTEAFFGQGTRLTVV.

The chain employs TRBV10-1 and TRBJ1-1, with D possibly matching TRBD1 (5 bases). The CDR3 has 14 residues. The germline CDR1 and CDR2 sequences are WNHNN and SYGVQD (reference sequence). The V end lost 8 bases, the J end lost 5 bases, and 18 bases lay between the germline ends. The CDR3 nucleotides are TGCGCCAGCTCGGAGCGGCAGGGCTGGACTGAAGCTTTCTTT. It encodes CASSERQGWTEAFF.

The V call is TRBV5-1, the J call TRBJ2-5, with D possibly matching TRBD1 (6 bases). The CDR3 extends over 13 amino acids. Germline assignment: CDR1 SGHRS and CDR2 YFSETQ. V was cut by 7 bases and J by 5 bases, with 15 bases left in between. The CDR3 here is CASYYRVGETQYF. For the CDR3, the DNA is TGCGCCAGCTACTACAGGGTAGGGGAGACCCAGTACTTC.

The chain employs TRBV1 and TRBJ2-1; the table's D call, TRBD1, has no DNA check behind it. TRBV1 is labeled a pseudogene. The CDR3 has 15 residues. CDR3 sequence: CTSRGGGGKYNEQFF. In DNA, the CDR3 is TGCACCAGCAGGGGGGGCGGGGGGAAATACAATGAGCAGTTCTTC.

CDR3 in DNA: TGTGCCAGCAGTTCTCCCGGGACTAGCGGGAGATGGCTCTACGAGCAGTACTTC. Amino acid sequence: CASSSPGTSGRWLYEQYF. The rearrangement joins TRBV28 to TRBJ2-7; 14 bases fit TRBD2. Trimming took 4 bases from V and 3 from J; bases not matched to a gene: 11. CDR3 length: 18 amino acids. Germline V gives CDR1 MDHEN, CDR2 SYDVKM.

V gene TRBV5-1 combines with J gene TRBJ2-5; tentative D call: TRBD2 (5 bases). CDR3 length: 14 amino acids. Between the trimmed V and J ends, which lost 4 bases and 6 bases, there was a span of 16 bases. The germline V gene encodes CDR1 SGHRS and CDR2 YFSETQ. CDR3 in amino acids: CASSLDAGRKTQYF. The CDR3, as DNA: TGCGCCAGCAGCCTCGATGCGGGTAGGAAGACCCAGTACTTC. The whole variable domain, filled in from reference TRBV5-1 and TRBJ2-5, reads KAGVTQTPRYLIKTRGQQVTLSCSPISGHRSVSWYQQTPGQGLQFLFEYFSETQRNKGNFPGRFSGRQFSNSRSEMNVSTLELGDSALYLCASSLDAGRKTQYFGPGTRLLVL.

This clonotype has just a few counts. The chain has TRBV6-5 and TRBJ1-1, with unresolved D. In germline, CDR1 is MNHEY, CDR2 SVGAGI. This CDR3 spans 15 amino acids. With 0 bases removed from V and 2 bases from J, the gap between germline ends came to 10 bases. CDR3 sequence: CASSYSLTANTEAFF. The CDR3 DNA follows: TGTGCCAGCAGTTACTCGCTCACAGCAAACACTGAAGCTTTCTTT.

The genes are TRBV10-3 and TRBJ1-6; 8 bases match TRBD1. The CDR3 runs to 14 residues. Looked up from germline, CDR1 is ENHRY and CDR2 is SYGVKD. V lost 6 bases and J lost 6; bases outside the gene matches: 4. As DNA, the CDR3 is TGTGCCATCAGCCTCGGACAGGGTAATTCACCCCTCCACTTT. This gives the protein CAISLGQGNSPLHF.

This clonotype has just a few counts. The chain combines TRBV4-1 with TRBJ2-3, with D perhaps TRBD1 (5 bases). The CDR3 extends over 18 amino acids. Germline values: CDR1 MGHRA, CDR2 YSYEKL. V was shortened by 0 bases and J by 6 bases, with 22 bases between the two germline ends. Here the CDR3 DNA reads TGCGCCAGCAGCCAAGATGGGGCCCGTGAGGCTCTGCTCGATACGCAGTATTTT. This translates into CASSQDGAREALLDTQYF.

V gene TRBV7-9 combines with J gene TRBJ2-3; no clear D. The CDR3 contains 13 residues. Deletions cut 5 bases from V and 4 bases from J, with 10 bases between. Per germline, CDR1 SEHNR and CDR2 FQNEAQ (reference sequence). CDR3 coding DNA: TGTGCCAGCAGCCCCATCGGCGCAGATACGCAGTATTTT. Translation: CASSPIGADTQYF. The variable domain in full, completed from reference TRBV7-9 and TRBJ2-3, reads DTGVSQNPRHKITKRGQNVTFRCDPISEHNRLYWYRQTLGQGPEFLTYFQNEAQLEKSRLLSDRFSAERPKGSFSTLEIQRTEQGDSAMYLCASSPIGADTQYFGPGTRLTVL.

The J gene is TRBJ2-5, the V gene TRBV3-1; maybe TRBD2 (6 bases). The CDR3 sequence is 15 residues long. Trimming took off 0 bases at V and 5 bases at J, with 13 bases between the two ends. Looked up from germline, CDR1 is LGHDT and CDR2 is YNNKEL (reference sequence). The CDR3 region has the DNA TGTGCCAGCAGCCAAGAGGGTAGCGGCCGGGAGACCCAGTACTTC. Its protein is CASSQEGSGRETQYF.

This clonotype appeared once. This chain joins TRBV2 and TRBJ2-5; D tentatively reads TRBD1 or TRBD2 (5 bases each). Germline assignment: CDR1 SNHLY and CDR2 FYNNEI. The V gene lost 6 bases and the J gene lost 4 bases, with 21 bases spanning the gap. The CDR3 has 16 amino acids. CDR3 sequence reads: CASRGLTGTLAETQYF. In DNA form, the CDR3 reads TGTGCCAGCAGGGGGCTGACCGGGACCCTGGCAGAGACCCAGTACTTC.